This TCR beta chain comes out of a study of shared clonotypes between healthy human individuals. Study results and limitations: Researchers sampled blood only, noting tissue repertoires likely differ.

This clone came up once. No antigen is known for it. Data came from immunoSEQ multiplex PCR; TCRdb stores just in-frame clones and leaves some out. The repertoire has 2.3 million or so clones, more than 85% of them found once; the top ten carry 0.39%. Among the donors, all were Caucasian adults who lived in Nashville, Tennessee. There are 17 residues in the CDR3. Germline trimming cut 4 bases from V and 0 bases from J; bases unmatched to any gene: 9. Germline CDR1 and CDR2: KGHSH and LQKENI. This clonotype originated in a man in his late teens or twenties in good health. Some clones in this sample may be carry-over from other donors' samples. This rearrangement joins TRBV18 to TRBJ2-1, with 7 bases fitting TRBD2. Source material: naive CD4+ T cells from PBMCs. The subset: CD45RA+ positively selected. CDR3 protein: CASSLNRLAYSYNEQFF. CDR3 nucleotide sequence: TGTGCCAGCTCACTTAATAGACTAGCTTACTCCTACAATGAGCAGTTCTTC.